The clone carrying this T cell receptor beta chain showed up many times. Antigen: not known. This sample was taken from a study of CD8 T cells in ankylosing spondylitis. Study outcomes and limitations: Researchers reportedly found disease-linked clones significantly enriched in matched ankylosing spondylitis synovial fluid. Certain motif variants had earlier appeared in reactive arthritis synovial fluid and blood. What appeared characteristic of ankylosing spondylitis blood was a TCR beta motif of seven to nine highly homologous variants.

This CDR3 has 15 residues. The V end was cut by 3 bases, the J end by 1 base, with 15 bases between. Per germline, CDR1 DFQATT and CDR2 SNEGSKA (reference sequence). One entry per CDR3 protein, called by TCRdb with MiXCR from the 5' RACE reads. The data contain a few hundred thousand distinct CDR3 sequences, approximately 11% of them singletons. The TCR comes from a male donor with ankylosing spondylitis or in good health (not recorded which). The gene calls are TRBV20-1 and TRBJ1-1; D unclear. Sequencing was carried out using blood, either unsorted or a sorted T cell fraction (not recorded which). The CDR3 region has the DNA TGCAGTGCTAGCTTGGGGTTTGTAGGGAACACTGAAGCTTTCTTT. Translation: CSASLGFVGNTEAFF.